These 30 T cell receptor beta chains were sequenced from one sample in a study of cytomegalovirus exposure and HLA in healthy donors. The study ran its PCR with 60 Vbeta and 13 Jbeta primers. Clones were read by immunoSEQ multiplex PCR, and TCRdb kept only the in-frame ones, dropping some. This table has about 150,000 clones, approximately 68% appearing once. Input material: PBMCs. The receptor set was obtained from a man aged 35 to 55 in good health and CMV-seronegative.

The chain has TRBV28 and TRBJ2-7, with 7 positions matching TRBD1. V was clipped by 7 bases and J by 1 base; unmatched bases: 16. The CDR3 sequence is 17 residues long. CDR1 is MDHEN and CDR2 is SYDVKM in the germline V gene. This CDR3 reads CASNRALGTALSYEQYF. The CDR3 DNA sequence: TGTGCCAGCAATCGGGCACTGGGGACAGCCCTTTCCTACGAGCAGTACTTC.

Comment on this clone: A junction end diverges from the germline sequence, so it may reflect a read error. The V gene is TRBV14, the J gene TRBJ2-5; 10 bases fit TRBD2. The CDR3 has 15 amino acids. Germline lookup yields CDR1 SGHDN and CDR2 FVKESK. As DNA, the CDR3 is TGTGCTAGCAGCCAAGCGAGACTAGCGGGAGAGACCCAGTACTTC. Its translation: CASSQARLAGETQYF.

V gene TRBV5-6 combines with J gene TRBJ1-1, with D perhaps matching TRBD1 (5 bases). With 4 bases removed from V and 5 bases from J, the gap between germline ends came to 15 bases. CDR3 size: 14 residues. The V gene's germline CDR1 is SGHDT and CDR2 YYEEEE. The CDR3 nucleotides read TGTGCCAGCAGCATTGGCGGGGGATATACTGAAGCTTTCTTT. This sequence encodes CASSIGGGYTEAFF.

The J gene is TRBJ2-7, the V gene TRBV7-2; TRBD1 might be the D (7 bases). The V end lost 5 bases, the J end lost 4 bases, and 15 bases lay between the germline ends. This CDR3 has 14 residues. Per germline, CDR1 SGHTA and CDR2 FQGNSA. The CDR3 protein is CASSATGTSYEQYF. For the CDR3, the DNA is TGTGCCAGCAGCGCGACAGGGACTTCGTACGAGCAGTACTTC.

This clone was recorded once. The chain combines TRBV10-1 with TRBJ2-1, with 10 bases that match TRBD2. The junction had 9 bases not matched to a gene; V was cut back by 5 bases and J by 5 bases. The CDR3 spans 16 residues. Germline values: CDR1 WNHNN, CDR2 SYGVQD (reference sequence). The CDR3 DNA is TGCGCCAGCAGTAAAGCGGGAGGGCCCGTCCACAATGAGCAGTTCTTC. It is translated as CASSKAGGPVHNEQFF.

The rearrangement links TRBV5-1 to TRBJ1-3, with a weak D call TRBD1 (5 bases). The germline V and J ends were trimmed by 4 bases and 1 base, with 15 bases remaining between them. Germline V gene data show CDR1 as SGHRS and CDR2 as YFSETQ. This CDR3 contains 16 residues. The CDR3 DNA reads TGCGCCAGCAGCCCCGGCGACAGATCTTCTGGAAACACCATATATTTT. It translates to CASSPGDRSSGNTIYF.

V and J are TRBV2 and TRBJ1-2; possible D gene TRBD1, 6 bases. The CDR3 consists of 15 residues. Germline lookup yields CDR1 SNHLY and CDR2 FYNNEI. V was cut by 5 bases and J by 5 bases, with 18 bases left in between. CDR3 sequence: CASSISTARGYGYTF. The CDR3, as DNA: TGTGCCAGCAGTATATCGACAGCGAGGGGGTATGGCTACACCTTC.

The chain couples TRBV4-1 to TRBJ1-1; D unresolved. Trimming took off 0 bases at V and 1 base at J, with 9 bases between the two ends. This CDR3 comprises 15 residues. Germline CDR1 reads MGHRA; CDR2 reads YSYEKL. Here the CDR3 reads CASSQDQQPNTEAFF. For the CDR3, the DNA is TGCGCCAGCAGCCAAGATCAACAGCCGAACACTGAAGCTTTCTTT.

The gene calls are TRBV23-1 and TRBJ1-1; D is possibly TRBD1 (6 bases). TRBV23-1 is labeled an ORF, and its function is uncertain. CDR3 length: 18 residues. The ends were cut back, 1 base at V and 4 bases at J, with 22 bases in the middle. The CDR3 loop reads CASSQWALRQEPGTEAFF. The CDR3 bases are TGCGCCAGCAGTCAATGGGCTCTTAGACAGGAGCCCGGCACTGAAGCTTTCTTT.

The table lists this clone with a count of one. The V gene is TRBV7-2, the J gene TRBJ2-1, with 11 positions matching TRBD2. The CDR3 runs 16 residues. V trimming: 1 base; J trimming: 9 bases; junction bases outside the gene matches: 8. Germline V gives CDR1 SGHTA, CDR2 FQGNSA. This CDR3 reads CASSLGLTSGKGEQFF. CDR3 DNA: TGTGCCAGCAGCTTAGGATTGACTAGCGGGAAGGGTGAGCAGTTCTTC.

The chain recombines TRBV4-1 with TRBJ2-5; 9 positions agree with TRBD2. The CDR3 runs 14 residues. V lost 3 bases, J lost 5 bases, and 4 bases stayed unmatched. Germline V gene data show CDR1 as MGHRA and CDR2 as YSYEKL. The CDR3 loop is CASSQREGRETQYF. Written as DNA, the CDR3 is TGCGCCAGCAGCCAGCGGGAGGGCCGGGAGACCCAGTACTTC.

This chain links TRBV5-1 with TRBJ1-2; 8 bases align to TRBD1. The germline gives CDR1 SGHRS, CDR2 YFSETQ. The CDR3 contains 15 residues. J gave up 6 bases and V 0 bases, and 7 bases lay outside the gene matches. The CDR3 here is CASSLGRDRRDGYTF. In DNA, the CDR3 is TGCGCCAGCAGCTTGGGCCGGGACAGGAGGGATGGCTACACCTTC. Full variable domain (outside the CDR3, taken from reference TRBV5-1 and TRBJ1-2): KAGVTQTPRYLIKTRGQQVTLSCSPISGHRSVSWYQQTPGQGLQFLFEYFSETQRNKGNFPGRFSGRQFSNSRSEMNVSTLELGDSALYLCASSLGRDRRDGYTFGSGTRLTVV.

The gene calls are TRBV5-1 and TRBJ1-4; no definite D call. The germline V gene has CDR1 SGHRS and CDR2 YFSETQ. Between the trimmed V and J ends, which lost 0 bases and 8 bases, there was a span of 11 bases. The CDR3 runs 14 residues. The CDR3 DNA is TGCGCCAGCAGCTTGGACAGCAATCTGGAAAAACTGTTTTTT. This encodes CASSLDSNLEKLFF.

V is TRBV5-6 and J is TRBJ1-2; possible D gene TRBD1, 6 bases. Germline CDR1 SGHDT, CDR2 YYEEEE. V shed 6 bases and J shed 4 bases, with 13 bases lying between them. The CDR3 is 13 residues long. In DNA form, the CDR3 reads TGTGCCAGCACCCAGGGGAACCTCTATGGCTACACCTTC. It is translated as CASTQGNLYGYTF.

Here the CDR3 DNA reads TGTGCCAGCAGCTTGGAAGGACAGGGACTCTATGGCTACACCTTC. Translated, it gives CASSLEGQGLYGYTF. The rearrangement uses TRBV5-4 and TRBJ1-2, with TRBD1 identical over 8 bases. This CDR3 is built from 15 residues. V shed 0 bases, J shed 4 bases, and the junction held 5 bases outside the gene matches. Germline values: CDR1 SGHNT, CDR2 YYREEE (reference sequence).

The rearrangement joins TRBV27 to TRBJ2-7; TRBD2 aligns across 7 bases. Looked up from germline, CDR1 is MNHEY and CDR2 is SMNVEV (reference sequence). This CDR3 has 17 residues. Losses at the gene ends were 2 bases for V and 0 bases for J; bases not matched to a gene: 10. CDR3 nucleotide sequence: TGTGCCAGCAGTTTAGCGGCTAGCGGAGGTTTCTCCTACGAGCAGTACTTC. Translated, it gives CASSLAASGGFSYEQYF.

The chain couples TRBV5-1 to TRBJ1-1; tentatively, D is TRBD1 (6 bases). This CDR3 is built from 20 residues. The germline gives CDR1 SGHRS, CDR2 YFSETQ. V was clipped by 3 bases and J by 4 bases, with 31 bases between them. The CDR3 DNA sequence: TGCGCCAGCAGCTGGACAGTCTCCAATTCAGGCAACCGGGCGGGCACTGAAGCTTTCTTT. Its translation: CASSWTVSNSGNRAGTEAFF.

The rearrangement uses TRBV7-2 and TRBJ2-7, with 9 bases fitting TRBD2. V shed 5 bases, J shed 4 bases, and the junction held 9 bases outside the gene matches. CDR3 length: 15 residues. Germline V CDR1 and CDR2: SGHTA, FQGNSA. The CDR3 reads CASSVELAGPYEQYF. In DNA, the CDR3 is TGTGCCAGCAGCGTAGAGCTAGCGGGGCCTTACGAGCAGTACTTC.

In this sample, this clone turned up a few times. The rearrangement joins TRBV5-1 to TRBJ2-7; 7 bases align to TRBD2. Looked up from germline, CDR1 is SGHRS and CDR2 is YFSETQ. Trimming took 5 bases from V and 2 from J; bases not matched to a gene: 10. The CDR3 length is 15 residues. The CDR3 DNA reads TGCGCCAGCAGTCGGGGGGACGGATTAACCTACGAGCAGTACTTC. It translates to CASSRGDGLTYEQYF. The whole variable domain, remainder taken from reference TRBV5-1 and TRBJ2-7, is KAGVTQTPRYLIKTRGQQVTLSCSPISGHRSVSWYQQTPGQGLQFLFEYFSETQRNKGNFPGRFSGRQFSNSRSEMNVSTLELGDSALYLCASSRGDGLTYEQYFGPGTRLTVT.

The chain carries TRBV7-8 and TRBJ2-5; D is perhaps TRBD2 (6 bases). Trimming removed 3 bases from V and 1 base from J, with 6 bases in between. The CDR3 has 13 amino acids. The germline V gene encodes CDR1 SGHVS and CDR2 FQNEAQ. The CDR3 region is CASSFSGQETQYF. The DNA of the CDR3 is TGTGCCAGCAGCTTTAGCGGCCAAGAGACCCAGTACTTC.

The CDR3 coding sequence is TGTGCCAGCTCCGGAGCGGGAGTGTCGGGTGAGCAGTTCTTC. Encoded protein: CASSGAGVSGEQFF. The rearrangement joins TRBV2 to TRBJ2-1; 8 nucleotides agree with TRBD2. The J segment lost 9 bases and the V segment lost 8 bases, leaving 12 bases of the junction unmatched. This CDR3 comprises 14 residues. The V gene's germline CDR1 is SNHLY and CDR2 FYNNEI.

This chain uses TRBV19 with TRBJ2-2; D perhaps matches TRBD1 (6 bases). In germline, CDR1 is LNHDA, CDR2 SQIVND (reference sequence). This CDR3 comprises 13 residues. V gave up 4 bases and J gave up 8 bases, with 11 bases separating them. CDR3 coding DNA: TGTGCCAGTAGTACCACGACAGGAGGGGAGCTGTTTTTT. It encodes CASSTTTGGELFF.

V usage is TRBV7-9 and J usage is TRBJ1-4, with D maybe TRBD1 (6 bases). The CDR3 is 13 residues long. Per the germline V gene, CDR1 is SEHNR and CDR2 is FQNEAQ (reference sequence). The V gene lost 3 bases and the J gene lost 6 bases, with 8 bases spanning the gap. CDR3 bases: TGTGCCAGCAGCTTTGGGACACATGAAAAACTGTTTTTT. Protein sequence: CASSFGTHEKLFF.

The chain uses TRBV15 and TRBJ2-5; a possible D gene is TRBD1 (6 bases). The J call is doubtful: the DNA matches TRBJ2-7 better. The CDR3 covers 14 residues. Germline lookup yields CDR1 LNHNV and CDR2 YYDKDF (reference sequence). The CDR3: CATSRVRGTYEQYF. DNA for the CDR3: TGTGCCACCAGCAGAGTTAGGGGGACCTACGAGCAGTACTTC.

The rearrangement links TRBV6-6 to TRBJ1-4; 9 bases fit TRBD1. From germline, CDR1 is MNHNY and CDR2 SVGAGI (reference sequence). This CDR3 has 16 amino acids. V shed 4 bases, J shed 7 bases, and the junction held 10 bases outside the gene matches. For the CDR3, the DNA is TGTGCCAGCAGTTCCCGAACCGGGACAGGGACTGAAAAACTGTTTTTT. It encodes CASSSRTGTGTEKLFF.

In its sample, this clone was seen a few times. The CDR3 region is CASSRLAGPLEQYF. The CDR3 DNA reads as TGTGCCAGCAGTCGACTAGCGGGACCCTTAGAGCAGTACTTC. This rearrangement joins TRBV6-1 to TRBJ2-7; 11 bases are a match to TRBD2. Germline lookup yields CDR1 MNHNS and CDR2 SASEGT. CDR3 length equals 14 residues. V gave up 5 bases and J gave up 7 bases; unmatched junction bases: 7.

J is TRBJ1-3 and V is TRBV9; TRBD1 aligns across 8 bases. J gave up 0 bases and V 2 bases, and 4 bases lay outside the gene matches. Per the germline V gene, CDR1 is SGDLS and CDR2 is YYNGEE. This CDR3 has 16 residues. The CDR3 nucleotides read TGTGCCAGCAGCGTCACGGACAGGGACTCTGGAAACACCATATATTTT. Protein: CASSVTDRDSGNTIYF.

The rearrangement links TRBV5-1 to TRBJ2-2; 11 bases agree with TRBD2. The CDR3 spans 14 residues. Per germline, CDR1 SGHRS and CDR2 YFSETQ. With 1 base clipped from V and 10 bases from J, the junction kept 3 bases outside the gene matches. CDR3 residues: CASSLRGLAEELFF. The CDR3 DNA sequence: TGCGCCAGCAGCTTGAGGGGACTAGCGGAGGAGCTGTTTTTT.

This sequence joins TRBV5-6 and TRBJ2-7; TRBD1 agrees at 9 bases. V gave up 4 bases and J gave up 3 bases; unmatched junction bases: 5. Per germline, CDR1 SGHDT and CDR2 YYEEEE. The CDR3 is 14 amino acids. In DNA form, the CDR3 reads TGTGCCAGCAGCGAATACAGGGGGCGCTACGAGCAGTACTTC. This encodes CASSEYRGRYEQYF.

The V and J genes are TRBV2 and TRBJ2-1; tentatively, D is TRBD1 (6 bases). Per the germline V gene, CDR1 is SNHLY and CDR2 is FYNNEI. V shed 6 bases and J shed 4 bases, with 10 bases lying between them. The CDR3 contains 13 residues. The CDR3 here is CASRDSEYNEQFF. Written as DNA, the CDR3 is TGTGCCAGCAGGGACAGTGAGTACAATGAGCAGTTCTTC.